This TCR beta chain originates from a study of cytotoxic CD8 clonotypes in ibrutinib-treated CLL. Study overall: Results showed some 25 partial and 2 complete responses; following median about 68 months, roughly 14 remained remitted, about 12 advanced. Broader study findings: Public clonotypes proved infrequent, and on treatment they shrank or remained steady.

For this clone: Antigen unknown.

The CDR3 length is 14 residues. V was clipped by 2 bases and J by 8 bases; unmatched bases: 6. Germline CDR1 reads KGHSH; CDR2 reads LQKENI. Method: immunoSEQ multiplex PCR; TCRdb's copy keeps in-frame clones and lacks some. The sample carries 90,000 to 95,000 clones, roughly 80% recorded once. The material was PBMCs, obtained after 24 months of ibrutinib treatment. The sequence was collected from a human donor with chronic lymphocytic leukemia. The chain carries TRBV18 and TRBJ1-1; 9 bases are shared with TRBD1. This CDR3 is CASSPAGTGSEAFF. CDR3 coding DNA: TGTGCCAGCTCACCAGCCGGGACAGGGTCGGAAGCTTTCTTT.